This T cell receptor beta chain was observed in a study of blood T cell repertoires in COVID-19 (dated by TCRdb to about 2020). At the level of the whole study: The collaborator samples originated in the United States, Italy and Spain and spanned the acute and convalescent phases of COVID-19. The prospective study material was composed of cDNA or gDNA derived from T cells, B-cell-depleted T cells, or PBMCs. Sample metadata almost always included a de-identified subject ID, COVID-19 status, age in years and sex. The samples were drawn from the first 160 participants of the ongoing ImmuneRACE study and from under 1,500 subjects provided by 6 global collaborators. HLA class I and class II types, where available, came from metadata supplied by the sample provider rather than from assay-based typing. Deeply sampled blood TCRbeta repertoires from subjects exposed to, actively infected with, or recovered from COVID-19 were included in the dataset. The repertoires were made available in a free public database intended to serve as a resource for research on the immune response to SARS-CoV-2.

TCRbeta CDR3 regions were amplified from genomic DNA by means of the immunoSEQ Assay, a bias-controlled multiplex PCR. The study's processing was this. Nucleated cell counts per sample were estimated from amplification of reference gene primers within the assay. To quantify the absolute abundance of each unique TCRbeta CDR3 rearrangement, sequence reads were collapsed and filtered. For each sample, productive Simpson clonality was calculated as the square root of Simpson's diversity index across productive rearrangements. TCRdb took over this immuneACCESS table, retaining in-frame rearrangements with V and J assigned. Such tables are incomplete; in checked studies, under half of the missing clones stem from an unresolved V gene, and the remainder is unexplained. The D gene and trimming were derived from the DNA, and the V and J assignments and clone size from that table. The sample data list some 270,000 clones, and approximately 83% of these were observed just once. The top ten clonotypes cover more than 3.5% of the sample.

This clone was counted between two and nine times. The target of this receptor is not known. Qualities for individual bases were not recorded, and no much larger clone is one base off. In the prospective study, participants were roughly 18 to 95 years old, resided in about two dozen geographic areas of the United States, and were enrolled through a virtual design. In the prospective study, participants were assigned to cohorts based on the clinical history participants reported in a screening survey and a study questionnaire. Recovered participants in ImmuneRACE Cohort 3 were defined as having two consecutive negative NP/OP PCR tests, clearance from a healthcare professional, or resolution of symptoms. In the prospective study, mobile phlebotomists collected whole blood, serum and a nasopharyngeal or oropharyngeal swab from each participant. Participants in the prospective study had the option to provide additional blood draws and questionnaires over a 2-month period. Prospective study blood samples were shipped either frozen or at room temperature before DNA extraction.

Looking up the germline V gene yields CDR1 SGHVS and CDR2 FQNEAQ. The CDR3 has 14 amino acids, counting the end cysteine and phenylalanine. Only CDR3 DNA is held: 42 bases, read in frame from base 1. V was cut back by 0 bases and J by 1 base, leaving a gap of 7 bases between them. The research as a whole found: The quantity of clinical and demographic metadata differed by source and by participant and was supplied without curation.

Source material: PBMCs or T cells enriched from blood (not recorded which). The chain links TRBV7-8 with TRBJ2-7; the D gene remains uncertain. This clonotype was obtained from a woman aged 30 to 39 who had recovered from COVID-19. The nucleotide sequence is TGTGCCAGCAGCTTAGCGGGCCAGTCCTACGAGCAGTACTTC. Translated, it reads CASSLAGQSYEQYF.